The TCR beta chain under discussion was sequenced for a study of T cells after yellow fever vaccination. Background on the study: Fractions containing few cells were prepared with SMART-Seq v4 Ultra Low Input.

Germline V CDR1 and CDR2: SGHAT, FQNNGV. The CDR3 loop spans 14 amino acids. V shed 6 bases and J shed 0 bases, with 11 bases lying between them. A process of 5'RACE template switching, which added a universal primer site and UMIs, was used to make TCR cDNA. Each CDR3 protein gets one entry after TCRdb re-called the 5' RACE reads with MiXCR. This table holds approximately 150,000 distinct CDR3 sequences, approximately 6.2% found once. This clonotype was seen many times. Its antigen is still unknown. Study conclusions and caveats: CD4 and CD8 compartments shared a small share of clonotypes.

This TCR was sampled from a man between 18 and 35 years old who received the YFV17D yellow fever vaccine. The chain combines TRBV11-2 with TRBJ1-2; D gene unclear. The source was CD4+ T cells sorted from PBMCs, collected on the day of the first yellow fever vaccination. The CDR3 sequence: CASRPLTANYGYTF. CDR3 sequence (DNA): TGTGCCAGCAGACCACTGACGGCTAACTATGGCTACACCTTC.